This T cell receptor beta chain was sequenced during a study of blood T cell repertoires in COVID-19. Generated by immunoSEQ multiplex PCR, the TCRdb table keeps only in-frame clones and is missing some. The sample yields approximately 40,000 clones, more than 70% seen once. Trimming took 1 base from V and 6 from J; bases not matched to a gene: 8. Germline-derived CDR1 and CDR2 are SGHTA and FQGNSA. This CDR3 region has 15 residues. The sequenced sample consisted of peripheral blood. This receptor was identified in a human donor in a cohort sampled during active COVID-19. The chain recombines TRBV7-2 with TRBJ1-2, with TRBD1 matching 7 bases. The CDR3 reads CASSLVTGTVDGYTF. CDR3 bases: TGTGCCAGCAGCTTAGTAACCGGGACAGTTGATGGCTACACCTTC.